This T cell receptor (beta chain) was observed in a study of blood T cell repertoires in COVID-19. Study-wide context: Researchers got acute and convalescent COVID-19 samples from the United States, Italy and Spain. Nucleic acid was either cDNA or gDNA, and it came from T cells, B-cell-depleted T cells, or PBMCs.

This clone showed up just a few times. In the original analysis: For nucleated cells, counts were estimated from reference gene primer amplification. This table comes from immunoSEQ multiplex PCR, and its TCRdb copy is limited to in-frame clones, with some not included. The V and J calls and clone size come from that table; D and trimming were worked out from the DNA. The sample lists under 300,000 clones; roughly 79% were seen once. CDR3 length: 16 residues. Germline V CDR1 and CDR2: SGHRS, YFSETQ. Germline trimming cut 4 bases from V and 5 bases from J; bases unmatched to any gene: 9. The TCR comes from a woman aged 60-75 years with active or convalescent COVID-19. Sequenced sample: peripheral blood. J is TRBJ2-2 and V is TRBV5-1; 9 bases are shared with TRBD2. CDR3 protein: CASSVTRGGATGELFF. In DNA, the CDR3 is TGCGCCAGCAGCGTTACTCGCGGGGGGGCGACCGGGGAGCTGTTTTTT.